In this sample, the clone carrying this TCR beta chain turned up many times. The target antigen is unknown. The germline V and J ends were trimmed by 0 bases and 3 bases, with 4 bases remaining between them. The CDR3 runs 13 residues. Germline CDR1 is MNHNY and CDR2 is SVGAGI (reference sequence). The source of the sample is a study of human T cells and chemical hapten exposure. Overall study results and limits: Sensitizing to DPC left TCRs with a frequency above 1 in 1000 unaltered.

Time point given: healthy volunteer bleed at 6 weeks. The template was total RNA from unfractionated whole blood. In the study's own analysis: 96,000 or so TCRs per sample was the median, with a range of roughly 23,224 to 690,600. TCRdb independently ran MiXCR on the RACE reads; one entry per CDR3 protein. These V and J calls derive from TCRdb rather than the authors' analysis. There are 35,000 to 50,000 distinct CDR3 sequences in the sample; roughly 3.5% occur only once, and 4.5% to 6.5% lies in the top ten. This receptor was obtained from a human donor in good health. Some clones in this sample may be carry-over from other donors' samples. The chain joins TRBV6-6 to TRBJ2-3; D unclear. The specimen sequenced was whole blood. The CDR3 reads CASSYSQTDTQYF. CDR3 bases: TGTGCCAGCAGTTACTCGCAAACAGATACGCAGTATTTT.